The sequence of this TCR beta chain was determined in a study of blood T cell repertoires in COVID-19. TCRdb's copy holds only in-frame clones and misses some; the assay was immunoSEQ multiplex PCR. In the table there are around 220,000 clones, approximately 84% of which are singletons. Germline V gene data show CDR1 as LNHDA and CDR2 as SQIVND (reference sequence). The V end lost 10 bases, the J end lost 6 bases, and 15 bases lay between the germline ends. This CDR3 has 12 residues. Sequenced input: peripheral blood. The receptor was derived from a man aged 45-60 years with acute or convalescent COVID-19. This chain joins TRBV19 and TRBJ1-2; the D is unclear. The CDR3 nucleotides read TGTGCCACTTACCGGGTTCTCCATGGCTACACCTTC. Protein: CATYRVLHGYTF.